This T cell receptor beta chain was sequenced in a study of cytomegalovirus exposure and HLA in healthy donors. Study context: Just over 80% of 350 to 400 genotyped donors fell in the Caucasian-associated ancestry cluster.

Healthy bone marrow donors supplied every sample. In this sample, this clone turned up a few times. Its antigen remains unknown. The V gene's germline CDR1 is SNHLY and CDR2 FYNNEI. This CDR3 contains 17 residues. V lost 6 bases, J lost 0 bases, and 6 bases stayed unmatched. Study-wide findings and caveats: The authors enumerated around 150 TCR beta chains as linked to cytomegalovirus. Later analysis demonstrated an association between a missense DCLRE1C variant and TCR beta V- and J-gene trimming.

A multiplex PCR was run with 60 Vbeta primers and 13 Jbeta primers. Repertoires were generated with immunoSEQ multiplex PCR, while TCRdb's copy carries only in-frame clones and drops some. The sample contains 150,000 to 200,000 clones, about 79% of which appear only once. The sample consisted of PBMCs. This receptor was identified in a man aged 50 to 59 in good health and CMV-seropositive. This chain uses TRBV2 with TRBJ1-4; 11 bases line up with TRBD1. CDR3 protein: CASRVGQGVATNEKLFF. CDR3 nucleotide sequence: TGTGCCAGCAGAGTGGGACAGGGGGTCGCAACTAATGAAAAACTGTTTTTT.